The clone carrying this TCR beta chain was recorded at least ten times. Its antigen is still unknown. This sample is drawn from a study of regulatory T cells in long-lasting Graves disease. Study-level results: Lower TCR diversity was seen in persistent Graves' patients than in newly diagnosed ones. Public clonotype sharing was higher in persistent than newly diagnosed patients.

Through Arm-PCR of CDR3 regions and iRepertoire HTBI primers, TCR beta libraries were built. Each CDR3 protein is one row after TCRdb ran MiXCR on the multiplex PCR reads. The sample has around 420,000 distinct CDR3 sequences; over 14% are singletons. Time point: newly diagnosed GD, antithyroid drugs for less than 3 months. The TCR library was made from RNA extracted from PBMCs. Deletions cut 7 bases from V and 2 bases from J, with 13 bases between. Germline CDR1 is SNHLY and CDR2 is FYNNEI. This CDR3 is 14 amino acids long. Another study also made use of these data, one on T cells in Graves' hyperthyroidism and ophthalmopathy. As that study records: HTBI primers were the set used in a first-round RT-PCR of the TCR CDR3.

This chain connects TRBV2 to TRBJ2-3; D is perhaps TRBD2 (5 bases). This sequence originates from a woman between 35 and 50 years old with Graves disease. This material consisted of peripheral blood mononuclear cells (PBMCs), taken at new diagnosis, from a patient treated with antithyroid drugs. CDR3 in DNA: TGTGCCAGCACCCAGAGGGTTACCACAGATACGCAGTATTTT. Protein sequence: CASTQRVTTDTQYF.